This T cell receptor (beta chain) came from a study of cytomegalovirus exposure and HLA in healthy donors. Overall study: In terms of ancestry, the Caucasian-associated cluster contained more than 65% of the approximately 380 genotyped donors. The study, taken as a whole, reports: In a later analysis, compared with equally common non-associated chains, HLA-associated beta chains were more expanded. With later analysis, a missense DCLRE1C variant became linked to TCR beta V- and J-gene trimming. Association with HLA alleles at 0.05 false discovery rate was found for roughly 17,000 TCR beta sequences in a later analysis.

Per germline, CDR1 SGDLS and CDR2 YYNGEE. The CDR3 runs 16 residues. With 0 bases clipped from V and 0 bases from J, the junction kept 3 bases outside the gene matches. Points on this clone: Its antigen is unknown.

Primers included in the PCR were 60 Vbeta and 13 Jbeta primers. Here immunoSEQ multiplex PCR was the method, and the copy in TCRdb shows in-frame clones only, minus some. The sample lists 95,000 to 150,000 clones, about 80% occurring once. The J gene is TRBJ2-3, the V gene TRBV9, with TRBD2 identical over 8 bases. The sequence was obtained from a man younger than 40 in good health and CMV-seropositive. The sample comprised PBMCs. DNA for the CDR3: TGTGCCAGCAGCGTAGTAGCGGGGCATAGCACAGATACGCAGTATTTT. It codes for CASSVVAGHSTDTQYF.